This T cell receptor beta chain originates from a study of T cell repertoires in cytomegalovirus infection. Study-level background: Public TCR beta signatures indicated both CMV infection and matching HLA type.

Findings and limits, study-wide: Ex vivo responses were dominated by HLA-C-restricted CMV-specific TCR beta clonotypes. Cumulated frequencies of public TCR beta families served to identify carriers of CMV plus the relevant HLA.

This clonotype was counted at least ten times. Its antigen is currently unknown. One entry per CDR3 protein results from TCRdb running MiXCR on the reads. The top ten hold approximately 4.3% of the sample, which has 65,000 to 95,000 distinct CDR3 sequences, less than 4.5% seen once. Sequences were obtained from PBMCs. The receptor comes from a human donor in good health (CMV status not recorded). Some clones in this sample may be carry-over from other donors' samples.

CDR3 residues: CASSYMGGTEAFF. DNA of the CDR3: TGTGCCAGCAGTTACATGGGGGGCACTGAAGCTTTCTTT. The chain is built from TRBV6-2 or TRBV6-3 and TRBJ1-1; tentatively, D is TRBD1 (5 bases). The CDR3 has 13 residues. Trimming took 2 bases from V and 4 from J, leaving 8 bases between them. The germline CDR1 and CDR2 sequences are MNHEY and SVGEGT.